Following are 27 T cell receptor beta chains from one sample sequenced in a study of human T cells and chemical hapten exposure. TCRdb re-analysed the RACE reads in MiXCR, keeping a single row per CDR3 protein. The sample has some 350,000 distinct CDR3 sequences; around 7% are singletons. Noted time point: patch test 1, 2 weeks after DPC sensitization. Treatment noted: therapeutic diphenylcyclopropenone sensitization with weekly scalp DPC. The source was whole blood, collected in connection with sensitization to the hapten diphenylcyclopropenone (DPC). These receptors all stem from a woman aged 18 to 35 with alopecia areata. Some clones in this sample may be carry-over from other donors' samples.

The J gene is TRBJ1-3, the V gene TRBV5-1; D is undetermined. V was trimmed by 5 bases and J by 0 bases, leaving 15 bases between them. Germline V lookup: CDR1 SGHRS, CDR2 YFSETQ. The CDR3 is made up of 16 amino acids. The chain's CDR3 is CASSPNVPASGNTIYF. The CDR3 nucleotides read TGCGCCAGCAGTCCGAATGTCCCGGCCTCTGGAAACACCATATATTTT.

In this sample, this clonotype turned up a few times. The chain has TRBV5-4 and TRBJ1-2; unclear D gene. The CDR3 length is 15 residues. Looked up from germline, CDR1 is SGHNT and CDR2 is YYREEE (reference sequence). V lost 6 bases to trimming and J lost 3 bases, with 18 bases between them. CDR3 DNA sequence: TGTGCCAGCACCCCTGGGAGAGGGTCCCACTATGGCTACACCTTC. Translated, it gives CASTPGRGSHYGYTF.

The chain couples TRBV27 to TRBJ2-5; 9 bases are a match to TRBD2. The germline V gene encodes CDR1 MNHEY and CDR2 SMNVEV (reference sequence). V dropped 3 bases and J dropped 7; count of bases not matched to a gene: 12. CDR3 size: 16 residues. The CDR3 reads CASSLSSGGTGRTQYF. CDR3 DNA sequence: TGTGCCAGCAGTTTGAGTAGCGGGGGAACGGGAAGGACCCAGTACTTC.

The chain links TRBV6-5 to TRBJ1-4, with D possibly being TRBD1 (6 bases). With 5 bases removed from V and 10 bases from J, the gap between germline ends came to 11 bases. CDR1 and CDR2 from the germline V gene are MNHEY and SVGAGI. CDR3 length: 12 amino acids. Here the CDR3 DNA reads TGTGCCAGCAGTACAGGGAGGGGAAAACTGTTTTTT. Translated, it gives CASSTGRGKLFF.

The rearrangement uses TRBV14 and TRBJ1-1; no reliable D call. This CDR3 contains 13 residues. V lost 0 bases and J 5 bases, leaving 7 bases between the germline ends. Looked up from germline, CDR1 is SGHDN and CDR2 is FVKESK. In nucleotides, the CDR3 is TGTGCCAGCAGCCAAGAGACGTGGACTGAAGCTTTCTTT. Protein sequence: CASSQETWTEAFF.

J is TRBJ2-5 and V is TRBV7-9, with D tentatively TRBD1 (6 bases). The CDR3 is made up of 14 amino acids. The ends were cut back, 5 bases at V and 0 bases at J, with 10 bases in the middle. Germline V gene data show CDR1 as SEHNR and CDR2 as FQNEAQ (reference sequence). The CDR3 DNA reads TGTGCCAGCAGCCCGGACAGTAACCAAGAGACCCAGTACTTC. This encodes CASSPDSNQETQYF.

CDR3 sequence: CSPARRPGPNGQPQHF. The CDR3 DNA sequence: TGCAGTCCGGCCCGAAGGCCCGGTCCCAACGGGCAGCCCCAGCATTTT. V usage is TRBV20-1 and J usage is TRBJ1-5; D unclear. CDR3 size: 16 residues. V was cut by 8 bases and J by 7 bases, with 27 bases left in between. Germline values: CDR1 DFQATT, CDR2 SNEGSKA (reference sequence).

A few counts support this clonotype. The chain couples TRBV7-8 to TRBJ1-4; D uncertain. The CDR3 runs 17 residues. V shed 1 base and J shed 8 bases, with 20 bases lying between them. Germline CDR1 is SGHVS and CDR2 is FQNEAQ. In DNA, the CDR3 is TGTGCCAGCAGCTTAGAAACCCCCACCCCCACCAGGGAAAAACTGTTTTTT. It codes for CASSLETPTPTREKLFF.

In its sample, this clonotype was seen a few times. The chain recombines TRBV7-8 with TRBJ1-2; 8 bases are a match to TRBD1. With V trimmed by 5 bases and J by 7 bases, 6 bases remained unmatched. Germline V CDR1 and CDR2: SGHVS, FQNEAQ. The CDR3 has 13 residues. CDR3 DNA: TGTGCCAGCAGCGTCAGGGGGCTGGGTGGCTACACCTTC. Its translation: CASSVRGLGGYTF.

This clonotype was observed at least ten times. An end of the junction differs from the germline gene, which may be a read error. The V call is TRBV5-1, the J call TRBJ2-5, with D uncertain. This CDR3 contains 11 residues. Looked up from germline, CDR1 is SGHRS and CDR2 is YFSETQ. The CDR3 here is CASSLEETQYF. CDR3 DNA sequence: TGTGCCAGCAGCTTAGAAGAGACCCAGTACTTC.

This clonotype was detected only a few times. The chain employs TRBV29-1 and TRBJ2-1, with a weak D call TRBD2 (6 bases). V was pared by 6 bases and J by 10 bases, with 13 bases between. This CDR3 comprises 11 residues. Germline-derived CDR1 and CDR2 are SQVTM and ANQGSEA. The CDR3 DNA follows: TGCAGCGTCGCCAGGGACTGGGAGCAGTTCTTC. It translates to CSVARDWEQFF.

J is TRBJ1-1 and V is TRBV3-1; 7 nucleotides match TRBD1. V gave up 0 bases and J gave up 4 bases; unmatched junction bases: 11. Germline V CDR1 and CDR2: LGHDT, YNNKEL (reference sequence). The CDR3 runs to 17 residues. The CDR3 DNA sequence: TGTGCCAGCAGCCAAGATCTCGACAGGGCTTCTGGCACTGAAGCTTTCTTT. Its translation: CASSQDLDRASGTEAFF.

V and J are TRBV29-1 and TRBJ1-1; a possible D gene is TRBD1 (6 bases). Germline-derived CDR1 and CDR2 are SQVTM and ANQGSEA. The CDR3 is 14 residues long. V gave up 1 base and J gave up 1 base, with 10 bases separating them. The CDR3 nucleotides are TGCAGCGTTGAAGGGGTGACAGGGAACACTGAAGCTTTCTTT. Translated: CSVEGVTGNTEAFF.

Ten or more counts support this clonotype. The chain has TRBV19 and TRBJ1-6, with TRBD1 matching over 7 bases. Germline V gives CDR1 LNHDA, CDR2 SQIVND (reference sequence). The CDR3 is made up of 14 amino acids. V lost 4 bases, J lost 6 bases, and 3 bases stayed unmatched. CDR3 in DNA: TGTGCCAGTAGTACGGGACAGCTTAATTCACCCCTCCACTTT. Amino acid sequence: CASSTGQLNSPLHF. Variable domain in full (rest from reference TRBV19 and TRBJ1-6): DGGITQSPKYLFRKEGQNVTLSCEQNLNHDAMYWYRQDPGQGLRLIYYSQIVNDFQKGDIAEGYSVSREKKESFPLTVTSAQKNPTAFYLCASSTGQLNSPLHFGNGTRLTVT.

The CDR3 protein is CASSPRDSPGNTIYF. In nucleotides, the CDR3 is TGTGCCAGCAGCCCGCGGGACAGTCCTGGAAACACCATATATTTT. The gene calls are TRBV7-2 and TRBJ1-3; TRBD1 matches 7 bases. V lost 5 bases, J lost 2 bases, and 6 bases stayed unmatched. CDR1 is SGHTA, CDR2 FQGNSA, per germline. This CDR3 has 15 residues.

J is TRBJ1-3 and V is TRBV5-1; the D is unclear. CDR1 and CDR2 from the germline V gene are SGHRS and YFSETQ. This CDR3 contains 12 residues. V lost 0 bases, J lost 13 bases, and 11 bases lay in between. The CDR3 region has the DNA TGCGCCAGCAGCTTGGTGGCAGGCCAAATATATTTT. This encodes CASSLVAGQIYF.

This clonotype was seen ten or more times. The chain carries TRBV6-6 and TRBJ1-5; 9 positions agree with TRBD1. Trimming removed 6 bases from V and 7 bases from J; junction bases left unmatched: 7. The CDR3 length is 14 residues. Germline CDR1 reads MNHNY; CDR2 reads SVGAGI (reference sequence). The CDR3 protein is CASSSGQGGQPQHF. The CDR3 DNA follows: TGTGCCAGCAGCTCGGGACAGGGAGGGCAGCCCCAGCATTTT.

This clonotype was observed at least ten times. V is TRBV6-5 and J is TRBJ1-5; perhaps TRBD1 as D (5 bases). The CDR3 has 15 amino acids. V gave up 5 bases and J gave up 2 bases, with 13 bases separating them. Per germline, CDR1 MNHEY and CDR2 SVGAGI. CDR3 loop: CASSPGTIGNQPQHF. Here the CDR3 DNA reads TGTGCCAGCAGTCCAGGGACTATTGGCAATCAGCCCCAGCATTTT.

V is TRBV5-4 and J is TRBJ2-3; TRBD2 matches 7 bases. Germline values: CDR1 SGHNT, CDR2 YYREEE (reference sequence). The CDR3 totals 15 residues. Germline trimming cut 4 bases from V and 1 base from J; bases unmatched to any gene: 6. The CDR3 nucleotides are TGTGCCAGCAGCGCCGGGACTATCGGCACAGATACGCAGTATTTT. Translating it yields CASSAGTIGTDTQYF. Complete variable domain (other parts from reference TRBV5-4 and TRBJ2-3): ETGVTQSPTHLIKTRGQQVTLRCSSQSGHNTVSWYQQALGQGPQFIFQYYREEENGRGNFPPRFSGLQFPNYSSELNVNALELDDSALYLCASSAGTIGTDTQYFGPGTRLTVL.

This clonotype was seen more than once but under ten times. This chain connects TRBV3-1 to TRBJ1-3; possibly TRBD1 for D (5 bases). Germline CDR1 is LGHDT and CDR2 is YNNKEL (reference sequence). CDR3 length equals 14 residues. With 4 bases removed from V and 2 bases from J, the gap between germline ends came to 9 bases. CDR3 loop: CASSRAGPGNTIYF. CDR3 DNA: TGTGCCAGCAGCCGAGCGGGACCTGGAAACACCATATATTTT.

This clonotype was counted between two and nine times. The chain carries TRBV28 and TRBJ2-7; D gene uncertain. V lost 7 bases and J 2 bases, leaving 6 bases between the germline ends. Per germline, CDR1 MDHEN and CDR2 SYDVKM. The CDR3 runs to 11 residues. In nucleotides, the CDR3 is TGTGCCAGCACCGAAGCCTACGAGCAGTACTTC. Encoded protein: CASTEAYEQYF.

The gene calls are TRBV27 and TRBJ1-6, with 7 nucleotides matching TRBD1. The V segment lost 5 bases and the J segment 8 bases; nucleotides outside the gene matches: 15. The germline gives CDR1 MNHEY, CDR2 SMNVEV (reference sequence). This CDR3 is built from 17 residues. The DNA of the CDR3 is TGTGCCAGCAGTCCCCGGACAGGTGATTGGGGTTATTCACCCCTCCACTTT. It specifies CASSPRTGDWGYSPLHF.

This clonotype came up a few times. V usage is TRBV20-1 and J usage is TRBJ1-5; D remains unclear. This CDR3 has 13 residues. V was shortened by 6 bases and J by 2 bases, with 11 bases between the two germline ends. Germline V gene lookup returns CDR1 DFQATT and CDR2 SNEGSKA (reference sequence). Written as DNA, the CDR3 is TGCAGTGCCCGGGAACTAGGCAATCAGCCCCAGCATTTT. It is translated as CSARELGNQPQHF.

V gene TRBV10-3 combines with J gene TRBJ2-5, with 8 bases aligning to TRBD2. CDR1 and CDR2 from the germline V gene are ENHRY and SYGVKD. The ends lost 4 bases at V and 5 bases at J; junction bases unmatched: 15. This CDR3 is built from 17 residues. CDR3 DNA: TGTGCCATCAGTGCCCCAGGTGGGAGCGGGGGTCTGGAGACCCAGTACTTC. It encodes CAISAPGGSGGLETQYF.

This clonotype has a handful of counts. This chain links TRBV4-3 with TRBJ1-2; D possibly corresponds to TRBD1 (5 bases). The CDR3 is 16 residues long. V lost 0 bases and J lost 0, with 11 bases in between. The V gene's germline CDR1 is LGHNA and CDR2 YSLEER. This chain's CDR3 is CASSQEGPIPNYGYTF. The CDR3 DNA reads TGCGCCAGCAGCCAAGAGGGACCGATACCTAACTATGGCTACACCTTC.

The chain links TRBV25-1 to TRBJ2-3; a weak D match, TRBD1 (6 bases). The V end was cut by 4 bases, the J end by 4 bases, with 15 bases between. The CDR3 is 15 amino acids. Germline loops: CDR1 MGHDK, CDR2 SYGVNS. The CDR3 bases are TGTGCCAGCAGTGGACCGGGACAACAGGCAGATACGCAGTATTTT. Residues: CASSGPGQQADTQYF. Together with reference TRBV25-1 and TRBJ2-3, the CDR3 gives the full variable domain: EADIYQTPRYLVIGTGKKITLECSQTMGHDKMYWYQQDPGMELHLIHYSYGVNSTEKGDLSSESTVSRIRTEHFPLTLESARPSHTSQYLCASSGPGQQADTQYFGPGTRLTVL.

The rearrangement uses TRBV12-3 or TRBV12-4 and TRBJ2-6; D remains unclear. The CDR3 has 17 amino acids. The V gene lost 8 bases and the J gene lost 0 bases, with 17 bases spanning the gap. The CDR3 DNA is TGTGCCAGCCGGTGGGGTCCACAGCTCTCTGGGGCCAACGTCCTGACTTTC. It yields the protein CASRWGPQLSGANVLTF.